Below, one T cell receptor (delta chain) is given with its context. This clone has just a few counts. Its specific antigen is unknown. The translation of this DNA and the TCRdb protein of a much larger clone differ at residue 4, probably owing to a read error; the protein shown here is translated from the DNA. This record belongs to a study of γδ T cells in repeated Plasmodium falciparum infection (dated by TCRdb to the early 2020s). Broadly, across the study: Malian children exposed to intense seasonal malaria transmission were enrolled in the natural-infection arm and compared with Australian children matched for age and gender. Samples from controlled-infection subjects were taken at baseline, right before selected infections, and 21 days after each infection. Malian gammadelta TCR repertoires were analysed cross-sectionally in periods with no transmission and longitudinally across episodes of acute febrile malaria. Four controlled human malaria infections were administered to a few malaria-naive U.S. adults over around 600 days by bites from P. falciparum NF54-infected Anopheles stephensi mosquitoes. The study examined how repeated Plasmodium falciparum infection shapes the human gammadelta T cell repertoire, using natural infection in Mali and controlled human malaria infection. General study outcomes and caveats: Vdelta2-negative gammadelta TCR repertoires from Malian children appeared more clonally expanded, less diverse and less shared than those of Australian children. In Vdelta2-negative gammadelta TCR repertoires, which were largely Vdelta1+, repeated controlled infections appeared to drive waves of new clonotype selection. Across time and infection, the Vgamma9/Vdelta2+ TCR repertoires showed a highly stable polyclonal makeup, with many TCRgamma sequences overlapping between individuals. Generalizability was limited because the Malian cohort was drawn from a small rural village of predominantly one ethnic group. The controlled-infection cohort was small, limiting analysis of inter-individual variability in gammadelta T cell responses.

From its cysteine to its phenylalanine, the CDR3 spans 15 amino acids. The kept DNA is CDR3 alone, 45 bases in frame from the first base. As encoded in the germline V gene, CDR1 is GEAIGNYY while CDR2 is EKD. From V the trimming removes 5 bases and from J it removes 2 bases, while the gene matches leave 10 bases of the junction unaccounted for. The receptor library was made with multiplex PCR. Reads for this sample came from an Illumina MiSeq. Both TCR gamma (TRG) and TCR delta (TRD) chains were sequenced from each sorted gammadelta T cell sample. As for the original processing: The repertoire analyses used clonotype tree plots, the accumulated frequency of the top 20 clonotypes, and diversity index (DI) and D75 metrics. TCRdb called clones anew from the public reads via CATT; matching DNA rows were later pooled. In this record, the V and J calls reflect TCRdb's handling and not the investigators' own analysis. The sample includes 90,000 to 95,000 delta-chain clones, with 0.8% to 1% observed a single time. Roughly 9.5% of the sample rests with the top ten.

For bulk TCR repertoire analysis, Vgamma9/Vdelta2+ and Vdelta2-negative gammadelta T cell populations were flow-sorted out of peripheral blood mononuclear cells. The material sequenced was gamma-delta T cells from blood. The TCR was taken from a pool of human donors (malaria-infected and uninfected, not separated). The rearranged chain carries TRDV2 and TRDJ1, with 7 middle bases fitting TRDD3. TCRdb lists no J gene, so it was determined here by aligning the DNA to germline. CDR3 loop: CACVTVGISTDKLIF. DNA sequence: TGTGCCTGTGTCACAGTGGGGATAAGTACCGATAAACTCATCTTT.